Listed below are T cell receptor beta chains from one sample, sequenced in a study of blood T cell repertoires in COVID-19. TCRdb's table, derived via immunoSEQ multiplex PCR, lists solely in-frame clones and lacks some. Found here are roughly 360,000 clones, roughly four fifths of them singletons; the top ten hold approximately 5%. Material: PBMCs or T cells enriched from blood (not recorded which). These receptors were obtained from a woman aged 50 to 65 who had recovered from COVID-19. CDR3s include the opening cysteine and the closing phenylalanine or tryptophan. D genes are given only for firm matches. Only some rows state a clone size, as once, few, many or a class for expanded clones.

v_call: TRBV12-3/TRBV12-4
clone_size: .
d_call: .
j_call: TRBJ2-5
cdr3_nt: TGTGCCAGCAGCCTCTCCGGGGAAGAGACCCAGTACTTC
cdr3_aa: CASSLSGEETQYF

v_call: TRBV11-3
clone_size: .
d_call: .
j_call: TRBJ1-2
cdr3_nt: TGTGCCAGCAGCGCCGGACTAGATGGCTACACCTTC
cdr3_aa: CASSAGLDGYTF

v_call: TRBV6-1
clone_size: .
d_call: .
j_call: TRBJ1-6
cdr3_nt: TGTGCCAGCAGTGATGTCCAGGGGAATTCACCCCTCCACTTT
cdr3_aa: CASSDVQGNSPLHF

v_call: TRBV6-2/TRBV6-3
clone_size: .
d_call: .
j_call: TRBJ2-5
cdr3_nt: TGTGCCAGCAGTTCCCCGGACTACCCGAGGGACCAGTACTTC
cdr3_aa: CASSSPDYPRDQYF

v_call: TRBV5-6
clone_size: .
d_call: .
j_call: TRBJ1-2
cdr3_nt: TGTGCCAGCAGCTTGCCCGCAGGGTGGGGCTATGGCTACACCTTC
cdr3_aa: CASSLPAGWGYGYTF

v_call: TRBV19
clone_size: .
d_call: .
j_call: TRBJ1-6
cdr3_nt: TGTGCCAGTAGACCCGGGAGCTCCTATAATTCACCCCTCCACTTT
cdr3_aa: CASRPGSSYNSPLHF

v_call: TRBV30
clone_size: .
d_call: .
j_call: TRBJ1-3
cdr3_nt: TGTGCCGGAACACCCCAGGGTTCTGGAAACACCATATATTTT
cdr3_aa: CAGTPQGSGNTIYF

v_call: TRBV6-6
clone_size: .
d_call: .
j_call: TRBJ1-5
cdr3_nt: TGTGCCAGCTCATGGGGGCGTGGCAATCAGCCCCAGCATTTT
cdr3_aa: CASSWGRGNQPQHF

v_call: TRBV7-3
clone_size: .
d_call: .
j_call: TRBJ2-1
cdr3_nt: TGTGCCAGCATTAAGCGGGAGCAGTTCTTC
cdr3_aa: CASIKREQFF

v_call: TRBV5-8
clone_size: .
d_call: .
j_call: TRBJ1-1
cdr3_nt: TGTGCCAGCAGCTATAGGAGGATGAACACTGAAGCTTTCTTT
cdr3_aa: CASSYRRMNTEAFF

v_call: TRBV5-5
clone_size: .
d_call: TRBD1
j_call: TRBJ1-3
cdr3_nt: TGTGCCAGCAGTTTGTTGTTGGGACAGGGTTCAACTGGAAACACCATATATTTT
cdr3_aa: CASSLLLGQGSTGNTIYF

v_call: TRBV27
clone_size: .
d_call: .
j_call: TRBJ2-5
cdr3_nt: TGTGCCAGCAGTTCGACTAGGTGGGAAGAGACCCAGTACTTC
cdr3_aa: CASSSTRWEETQYF

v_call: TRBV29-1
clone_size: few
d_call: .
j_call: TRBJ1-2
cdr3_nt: TGCAGCGTTGAGGGGGGGCTGTATGGCTACACCTTC
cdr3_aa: CSVEGGLYGYTF

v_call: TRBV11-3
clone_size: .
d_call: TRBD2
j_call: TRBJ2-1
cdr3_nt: TGTGCCAGCAGCAAAGGAGCGCATAGCGGGGTATTAAATGAGCAGTTCTTC
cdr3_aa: CASSKGAHSGVLNEQFF

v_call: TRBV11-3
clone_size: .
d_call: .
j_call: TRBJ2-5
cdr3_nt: TGTGCCAGTCAAGGGGGGGCCCTGGGGGAGACCCAGTACTTC
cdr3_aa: CASQGGALGETQYF

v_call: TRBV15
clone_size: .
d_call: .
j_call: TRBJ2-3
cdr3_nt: TGTGCCACTGGGACTAGCACAGATACGCAGTATTTT
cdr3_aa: CATGTSTDTQYF

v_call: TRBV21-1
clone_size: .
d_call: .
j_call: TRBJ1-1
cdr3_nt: TGTGCCAGCAGCAAAGGGCAGGAGAACACTGAAGCTTTCTTT
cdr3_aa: CASSKGQENTEAFF

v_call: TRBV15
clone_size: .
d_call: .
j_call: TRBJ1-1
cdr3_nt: TGTGCCACCAGCCGAATACAGGGGAACACTGAAGCTTTCTTT
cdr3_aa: CATSRIQGNTEAFF

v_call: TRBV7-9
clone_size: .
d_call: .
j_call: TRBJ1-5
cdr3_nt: TGTGCCAGCAGCGCGGGGGATCAGCCCCAGCATTTT
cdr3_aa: CASSAGDQPQHF

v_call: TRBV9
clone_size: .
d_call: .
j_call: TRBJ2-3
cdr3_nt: TGTGCCAGCAGCTTGGCCAGTACAGATACGCAGTATTTT
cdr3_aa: CASSLASTDTQYF

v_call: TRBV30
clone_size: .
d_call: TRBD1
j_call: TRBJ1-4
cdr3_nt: TGTGCCTGTCAGGGGGTTTCAACTAATGAAAAACTGTTTTTT
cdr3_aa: CACQGVSTNEKLFF

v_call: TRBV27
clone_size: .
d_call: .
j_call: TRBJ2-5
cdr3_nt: TGTGCCAGCAGTTTACGCTCGGCAGGGGTCGAGACCCAGTACTTC
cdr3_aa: CASSLRSAGVETQYF

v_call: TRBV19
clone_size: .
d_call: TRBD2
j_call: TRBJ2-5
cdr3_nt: TGTGCCAGTAGCAACGGACTAGCGGGAGGAGAGACCCAGTACTTC
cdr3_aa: CASSNGLAGGETQYF

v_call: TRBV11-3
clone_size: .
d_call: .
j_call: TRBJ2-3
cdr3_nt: TGTGCCAGCACCGACTACGGGACATACCAGTATTTT
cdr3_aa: CASTDYGTYQYF

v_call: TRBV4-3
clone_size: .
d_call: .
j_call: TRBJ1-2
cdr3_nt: TGCGCCAGCAGCCAAGATCCCCAGGGAATCTATGGCTACACCTTC
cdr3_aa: CASSQDPQGIYGYTF

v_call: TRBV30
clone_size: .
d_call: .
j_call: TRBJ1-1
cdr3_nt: TGTGCCTGGAGACAGAGAGCTGAAGCTTTCTTT
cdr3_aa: CAWRQRAEAFF

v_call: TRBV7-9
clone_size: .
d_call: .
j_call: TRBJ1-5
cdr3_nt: TGTGCCAGCAGCTTAGCCGGGGACAATCAGCCCCAGCATTTT
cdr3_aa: CASSLAGDNQPQHF

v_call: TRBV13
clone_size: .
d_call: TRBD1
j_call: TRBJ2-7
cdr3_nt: TGTGCCAGCAGCTCGCACCGGGACAGGGGGCTCAAGCAGTACTTC
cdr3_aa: CASSSHRDRGLKQYF

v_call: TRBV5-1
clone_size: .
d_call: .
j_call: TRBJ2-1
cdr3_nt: TGCGCCAGCAGCTTCGGGACTAATGAGCAGTTCTTC
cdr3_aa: CASSFGTNEQFF

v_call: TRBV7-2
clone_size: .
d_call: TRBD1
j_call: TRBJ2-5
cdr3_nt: TGTGCCAGCAGCTCCAACAGGGGGCGCGAGACCCAGTACTTC
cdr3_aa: CASSSNRGRETQYF

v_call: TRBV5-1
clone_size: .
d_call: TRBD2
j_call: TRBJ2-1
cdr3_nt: TGCGCCAGCAGCTTGGAACCCCTAGCGGGGGGATACAATGAGCAGTTCTTC
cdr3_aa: CASSLEPLAGGYNEQFF

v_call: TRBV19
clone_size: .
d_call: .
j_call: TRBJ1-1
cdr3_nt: TGTGCCAGTACCTCCCGGGGTCCGAACACTGAAGCTTTCTTT
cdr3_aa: CASTSRGPNTEAFF

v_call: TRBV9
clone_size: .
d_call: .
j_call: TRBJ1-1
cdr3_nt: TGTGCCAGCAGCCCCTTGGGGGCCACTGAAGCTTTCTTT
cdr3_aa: CASSPLGATEAFF

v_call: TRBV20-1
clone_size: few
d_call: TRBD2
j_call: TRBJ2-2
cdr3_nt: TGCAGTGCTAGTCTAGCGGTAAACACCGGGGAGCTGTTTTTT
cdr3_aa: CSASLAVNTGELFF

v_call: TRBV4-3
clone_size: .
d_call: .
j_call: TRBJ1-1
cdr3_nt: TGCGCCAGCAGCCAAGTTGCGACAACAGAGGCTTTCTTT
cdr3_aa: CASSQVATTEAFF

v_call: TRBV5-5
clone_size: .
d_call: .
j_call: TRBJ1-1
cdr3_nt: TGTGCCAGCAGCTTGATAGCCAGCCAGAACACTGAAGCTTTCTTT
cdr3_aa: CASSLIASQNTEAFF

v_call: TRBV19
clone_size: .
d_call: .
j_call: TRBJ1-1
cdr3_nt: TGTGCCAGTAGAACGCAGGGAGGGCACACTGAAGCTTTCTTT
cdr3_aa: CASRTQGGHTEAFF

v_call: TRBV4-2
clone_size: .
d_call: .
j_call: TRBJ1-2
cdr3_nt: TGTGCCAGCAGCCAGGAGGACTACCCCAGTGGCTACACCTTC
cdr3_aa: CASSQEDYPSGYTF

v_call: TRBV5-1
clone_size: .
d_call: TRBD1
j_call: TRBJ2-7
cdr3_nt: TGCGCCAGCAGCTCCACCGGGACAGGGGTCGCAGAGCAGTACTTC
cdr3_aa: CASSSTGTGVAEQYF

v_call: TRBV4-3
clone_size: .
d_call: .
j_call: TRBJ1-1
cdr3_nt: TGCGCCAGCAGCCAAGGGTGGCAGGGTAGTACTGAAGCTTTCTTT
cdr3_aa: CASSQGWQGSTEAFF

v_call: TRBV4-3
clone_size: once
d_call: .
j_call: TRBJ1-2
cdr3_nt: TGCGCCAGCAGCCAAACTACCCTCGTGCTGAACTATGGCTACACCTTC
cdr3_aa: CASSQTTLVLNYGYTF